Each of the 21 T cell receptor beta chains below was sequenced from the same sample in a study of blood T cell repertoires in COVID-19. Repertoires were generated with immunoSEQ multiplex PCR, while TCRdb's copy carries only in-frame clones and drops some. The profile shows fewer than 150,000 clones, about 76% of them singletons. Sequencing input: peripheral blood. The receptors were sampled from an elderly man with acute or convalescent COVID-19.

This chain links TRBV3-1 (or the pseudogene TRBV3-2) with TRBJ2-1, with TRBD2 matching over 11 bases. This CDR3 is built from 16 residues. J gave up 5 bases and V 4 bases, and 7 bases lay outside the gene matches. Germline V gene lookup returns CDR1 LGHDT and CDR2 YNNKEL (reference sequence). The CDR3 DNA follows: TGTGCCAGCAGCCCCTATAGCGGGGGGGCCCACAATGAGCAGTTCTTC. Translation: CASSPYSGGAHNEQFF.

V usage is TRBV3-1 (or the pseudogene TRBV3-2) and J usage is TRBJ2-7; TRBD2 aligns across 7 bases. Germline CDR1 and CDR2: LGHDT and YNNKEL (reference sequence). This CDR3 comprises 13 residues. V lost 2 bases, J lost 2 bases, and 0 bases stayed unmatched. DNA of the CDR3: TGTGCCAGCAGCCAACGGGGGGCCTACGAGCAGTACTTC. It encodes CASSQRGAYEQYF.

The chain joins TRBV7-8 to TRBJ2-5, with 7 positions matching TRBD2. V dropped 6 bases and J dropped 5; count of bases not matched to a gene: 15. The CDR3 length is 16 residues. Germline CDR1 reads SGHVS; CDR2 reads FQNEAQ. Here the CDR3 reads CASRTARVGGKETQYF. In nucleotides, the CDR3 is TGTGCCAGCAGGACGGCGCGGGTGGGAGGGAAGGAGACCCAGTACTTC.

The genes are TRBV10-3 and TRBJ2-5, with 8 bases lining up with TRBD1. The J segment lost 4 bases and the V segment lost 6 bases, leaving 7 bases of the junction unmatched. The CDR3 sequence is 14 residues long. From germline, CDR1 is ENHRY and CDR2 SYGVKD. This CDR3 is CAISEQGGGETQYF. As DNA, the CDR3 is TGTGCCATCAGCGAACAGGGGGGAGGAGAGACCCAGTACTTC.

The V gene is TRBV19, the J gene TRBJ2-3, with 12 positions matching TRBD2. The CDR3 spans 15 residues. V was clipped by 6 bases and J by 4 bases; unmatched bases: 5. Germline V CDR1 and CDR2: LNHDA, SQIVND (reference sequence). In nucleotides, the CDR3 is TGTGCCAGTAGGAGACTAGCGGGGGACGCAGATACGCAGTATTTT. It encodes CASRRLAGDADTQYF.

The gene calls are TRBV7-9 and TRBJ1-2; no clear D. This CDR3 has 16 amino acids. V gave up 4 bases and J gave up 0 bases, with 15 bases separating them. Germline V gene data show CDR1 as SEHNR and CDR2 as FQNEAQ (reference sequence). CDR3: CASSSTSLTTNYGYTF. The CDR3 nucleotides read TGTGCCAGCAGCTCCACCAGCTTGACAACTAACTATGGCTACACCTTC.

This clone was seen a handful of times. This chain connects TRBV7-9 to TRBJ1-4, with 7 bases aligning to TRBD1. The CDR3 has 18 residues. The V and J ends lost 0 bases and 7 bases, in that order; junction bases with no gene match: 14. Germline CDR1 SEHNR, CDR2 FQNEAQ (reference sequence). The CDR3 DNA sequence: TGTGCCAGCAGCTTAGCGACCGCCCTAGGGGGCGGAAGTGAAAAACTGTTTTTT. This translates into CASSLATALGGGSEKLFF.

The V and J genes are TRBV7-9 and TRBJ1-1; 10 nucleotides agree with TRBD1. The V gene's germline CDR1 is SEHNR and CDR2 FQNEAQ (reference sequence). The V segment lost 5 bases and the J segment 7 bases; nucleotides outside the gene matches: 7. The CDR3 runs 14 residues. The CDR3 region has the DNA TGTGCCAGCAGCGCTCGCCGGGACAGGGGTGAAGCTTTCTTT. Amino acids: CASSARRDRGEAFF.

The gene calls are TRBV6-2 or TRBV6-3 and TRBJ2-2; 7 nucleotides match TRBD1. Germline-derived CDR1 and CDR2 are MNHEY and SVGEGT. The CDR3 runs 15 residues. The trim removed 6 bases at V and 2 bases at J, leaving 6 bases unmatched. The CDR3 sequence: CASSTGQLNTGELFF. The CDR3, as DNA: TGTGCCAGCAGCACGGGACAGCTAAACACCGGGGAGCTGTTTTTT.

The chain has TRBV19 and TRBJ2-2; TRBD1 might be the D (6 bases). CDR3 size: 13 residues. Germline loops: CDR1 LNHDA, CDR2 SQIVND (reference sequence). Trimming stripped 11 bases from V and 4 bases from J, with 14 bases between. This CDR3 is CASRGGSTGELFF. The CDR3 DNA reads TGTGCCTCACGAGGGGGTAGCACCGGGGAGCTGTTTTTT.

This chain uses TRBV28 with TRBJ2-7; tentative D call: TRBD2 (7 bases). This CDR3 spans 14 amino acids. The germline V gene encodes CDR1 MDHEN and CDR2 SYDVKM. Trimming took off 7 bases at V and 2 bases at J, with 15 bases between the two ends. Here the CDR3 DNA reads TGTGCCAGCATGAGGGGAGGGGGTACCTACGAGCAGTACTTC. Its translation: CASMRGGGTYEQYF.

This sequence joins TRBV2 and TRBJ2-3; the match to TRBD1 covers 7 bases. The CDR3 is 15 amino acids. Germline-derived CDR1 and CDR2 are SNHLY and FYNNEI. V lost 4 bases to trimming and J lost 1 base; unmatched junction nucleotides: 5. The CDR3 nucleotides read TGTGCCAGCAGTGTTCGAGACAGGGGCACAGATACGCAGTATTTT. Translating gives CASSVRDRGTDTQYF.

The V and J genes are TRBV7-3 and TRBJ2-1; TRBD2 is a possible D gene (5 bases). The CDR3 runs to 14 residues. V was cut by 1 base and J by 7 bases, with 11 bases left in between. CDR1 and CDR2 (germline): SGHTA, FQGTGA. The CDR3 region is CASSLNGRANEQFF. The CDR3, as DNA: TGTGCCAGCAGCTTAAATGGGCGGGCAAATGAGCAGTTCTTC.

The V gene is TRBV14, the J gene TRBJ2-2; D might be TRBD2 (5 bases). The germline gives CDR1 SGHDN, CDR2 FVKESK. The CDR3 has 14 residues. The V end lost 4 bases, the J end lost 4 bases, and 10 bases lay between the germline ends. CDR3 sequence (DNA): TGTGCCAGCAGCCGGGAGCTGCGCACCGGGGAGCTGTTTTTT. This encodes CASSRELRTGELFF. Together with reference TRBV14 and TRBJ2-2, the CDR3 gives the full variable domain: EAGVTQFPSHSVIEKGQTVTLRCDPISGHDNLYWYRRVMGKEIKFLLHFVKESKQDESGMPNNRFLAERTGGTYSTLKVQPAELEDSGVYFCASSRELRTGELFFGEGSRLTVL.

The chain employs TRBV27 and TRBJ1-5; no reliable D call. Germline V lookup: CDR1 MNHEY, CDR2 SMNVEV (reference sequence). Trimming stripped 2 bases from V and 2 bases from J, with 10 bases between. This CDR3 region has 15 residues. The CDR3 spells CASSLEKGGNQPQHF. CDR3 nucleotide sequence: TGTGCCAGCAGTTTAGAGAAGGGAGGCAATCAGCCCCAGCATTTT.

J is TRBJ1-5 and V is TRBV30; possible D gene TRBD1, 5 bases. V dropped 1 base and J dropped 4 bases, with 8 bases sitting between them. This CDR3 region has 13 residues. Germline assignment: CDR1 GTSNPN and CDR2 SVGIG (reference sequence). The CDR3 here is CAWSAGRNQPQHF. DNA of the CDR3: TGTGCCTGGAGTGCAGGGCGAAATCAGCCCCAGCATTTT.

This clone has only one observation. The chain joins TRBV7-9 to TRBJ2-6, with TRBD1 identical over 9 bases. The germline V gene encodes CDR1 SEHNR and CDR2 FQNEAQ (reference sequence). V was pared by 4 bases and J by 2 bases, with 9 bases of the junction left unmatched. This CDR3 region has 18 residues. DNA of the CDR3: TGTGCCAGCAGCTCCTACCCCGACAGGGGGGCTGGGGCCAACGTCCTGACTTTC. Its translation is CASSSYPDRGAGANVLTF.

This clone was observed once. V usage is TRBV5-1 and J usage is TRBJ2-5; D possibly corresponds to TRBD2 (5 bases). Per germline, CDR1 SGHRS and CDR2 YFSETQ. This CDR3 region has 14 residues. Trimming cost V 5 bases and J 4 bases, with 15 bases left between them. CDR3 sequence (DNA): TGCGCCAGCAGGTTTCCTGGCCGGGGAGAGACCCAGTACTTC. It is translated as CASRFPGRGETQYF.

The rearrangement uses TRBV9 and TRBJ2-3; 7 bases align to TRBD2. Germline CDR1 and CDR2: SGDLS and YYNGEE. The CDR3 loop spans 15 amino acids. V gave up 1 base and J gave up 8 bases; unmatched junction bases: 10. Here the CDR3 DNA reads TGTGCCAGCAGCGTACGGGGGGAGCACGGTGTTACGCAGTATTTT. Its protein product is CASSVRGEHGVTQYF.

CDR3 DNA: TGTGCCAGCAGTTACTCCCGGGGGAGTACTGAAGCTTTCTTT. Its protein is CASSYSRGSTEAFF. The chain combines TRBV6-6 with TRBJ1-1; D might be TRBD1 (5 bases). Germline CDR1 is MNHNY and CDR2 is SVGAGI (reference sequence). Between the trimmed V and J ends, which lost 0 bases and 5 bases, there was a span of 10 bases. The length of the CDR3 is 14 residues.

This clone was found once. J is TRBJ2-5 and V is TRBV7-9; 11 bases agree with TRBD1. The ends lost 4 bases at V and 7 bases at J; junction bases unmatched: 17. CDR3 length: 18 amino acids. Per the germline V gene, CDR1 is SEHNR and CDR2 is FQNEAQ (reference sequence). CDR3 sequence reads: CASSSGQGAARTGGTQYF. The CDR3 coding sequence is TGTGCCAGCAGCTCAGGACAGGGGGCAGCCCGTACAGGGGGGACCCAGTACTTC.